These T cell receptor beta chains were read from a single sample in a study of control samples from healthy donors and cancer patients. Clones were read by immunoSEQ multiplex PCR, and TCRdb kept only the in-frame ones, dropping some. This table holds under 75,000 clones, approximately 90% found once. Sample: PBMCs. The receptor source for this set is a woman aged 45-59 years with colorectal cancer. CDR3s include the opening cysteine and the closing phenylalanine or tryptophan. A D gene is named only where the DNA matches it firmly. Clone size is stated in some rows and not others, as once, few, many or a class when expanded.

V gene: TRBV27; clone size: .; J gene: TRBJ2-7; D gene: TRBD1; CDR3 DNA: TGTGCCAGCAGTTTTGGACAGGGTGACGAGCAGTACTTC; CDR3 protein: CASSFGQGDEQYF
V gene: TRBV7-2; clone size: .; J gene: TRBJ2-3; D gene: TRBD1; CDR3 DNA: TGTGCCAGCAGCTTCCCGACAGGGGTCACAGATACGCAGTATTTT; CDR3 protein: CASSFPTGVTDTQYF
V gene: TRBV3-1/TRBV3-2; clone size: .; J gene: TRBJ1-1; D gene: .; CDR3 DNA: TGTGCCAGCAGCCATGGGACAACCAGGGCGGAAGCTTTCTTT; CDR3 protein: CASSHGTTRAEAFF
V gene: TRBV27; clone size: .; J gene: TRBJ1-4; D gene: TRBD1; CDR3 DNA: TGTGCCAGCAGTTTTCGGGGACAGTCTAATGAAAAACTGTTTTTT; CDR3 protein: CASSFRGQSNEKLFF
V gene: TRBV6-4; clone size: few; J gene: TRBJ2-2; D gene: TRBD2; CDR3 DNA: TGTGCCAGCAGTGATTCCTGGACTAGCCGCACCGGGGAGCTGTTTTTT; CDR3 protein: CASSDSWTSRTGELFF
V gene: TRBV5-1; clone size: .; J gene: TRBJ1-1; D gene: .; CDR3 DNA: TGCGCCAGCAGCGGGAGGGGGGACACTGAAGCTTTCTTT; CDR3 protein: CASSGRGDTEAFF
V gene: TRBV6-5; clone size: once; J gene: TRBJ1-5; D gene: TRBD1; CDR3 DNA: TGTGCCAGCAGGTTGTCGTCAGGGGGTTATCAGCCCCAGCATTTT; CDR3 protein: CASRLSSGGYQPQHF
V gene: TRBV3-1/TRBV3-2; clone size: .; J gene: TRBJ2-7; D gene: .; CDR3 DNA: TGTGCCAGCAGCCAAGAATCAGGGGGGTTTGTCTCCTACGAGCAGTACTTC; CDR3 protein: CASSQESGGFVSYEQYF
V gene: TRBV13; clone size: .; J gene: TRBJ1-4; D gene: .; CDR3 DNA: TGTGCCAGCAGCTTAGCCCGGGGTGGAAAACTGTTTTTT; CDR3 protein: CASSLARGGKLFF
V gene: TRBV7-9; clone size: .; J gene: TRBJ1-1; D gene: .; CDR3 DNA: TGTGCCAGCAGCTCCTCGTTGACCGTAATGGACACTGAAGCTTTCTTT; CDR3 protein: CASSSSLTVMDTEAFF
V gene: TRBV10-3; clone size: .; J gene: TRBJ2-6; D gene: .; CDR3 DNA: TGTGCCATGGCCCGGGATTCCGGGGCCAACGTCCTGACTTTC; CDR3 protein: CAMARDSGANVLTF
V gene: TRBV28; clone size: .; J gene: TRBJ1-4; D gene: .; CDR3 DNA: TGTGCCAGCAGCCCCCCTCCCCCGGGAAAACTGTTTTTT; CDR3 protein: CASSPPPPGKLFF
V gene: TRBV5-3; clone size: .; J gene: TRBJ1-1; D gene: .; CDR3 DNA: TGTGCCAGAAGCTCTGAGGGCGACACTGAAGCTTTCTTT; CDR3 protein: CARSSEGDTEAFF
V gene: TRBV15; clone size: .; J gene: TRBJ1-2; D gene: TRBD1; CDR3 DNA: TGTGCCACCAGCAGAGATTTCGACAGGGACGGCTACACCTTC; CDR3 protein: CATSRDFDRDGYTF
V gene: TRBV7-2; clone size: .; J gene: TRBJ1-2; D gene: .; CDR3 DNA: TGTGCCAGCAGCCTCCGACAGCTATCTTATGGCTACACCTTC; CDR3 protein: CASSLRQLSYGYTF
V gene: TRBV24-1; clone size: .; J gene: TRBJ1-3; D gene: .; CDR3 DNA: TGTGCCACCAGTGATCCCAGGGGCTCTGGAAACACCATATATTTT; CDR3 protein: CATSDPRGSGNTIYF
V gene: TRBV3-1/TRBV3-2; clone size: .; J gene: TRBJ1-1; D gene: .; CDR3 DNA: TGTGCCAGCAGCCAATGGGGGATCCCGAGGATGAACACTGAAGCTTTCTTT; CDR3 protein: CASSQWGIPRMNTEAFF
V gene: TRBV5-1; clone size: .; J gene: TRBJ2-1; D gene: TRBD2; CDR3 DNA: TGCGCCAGCAGCTATAGGTCTAGCGGCTACAATGAGCAGTTCTTC; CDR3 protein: CASSYRSSGYNEQFF
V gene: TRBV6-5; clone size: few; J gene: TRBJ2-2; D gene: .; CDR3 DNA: TGTGCCAGCGCAAGGGGCCTGTTTAACACCGGGGAGCTGTTTTTT; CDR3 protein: CASARGLFNTGELFF
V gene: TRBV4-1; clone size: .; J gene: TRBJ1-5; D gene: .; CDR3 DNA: TGCGCCAGCAGCCACGGAGCAGGGTTTCAGCCCCAGCATTTT; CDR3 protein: CASSHGAGFQPQHF
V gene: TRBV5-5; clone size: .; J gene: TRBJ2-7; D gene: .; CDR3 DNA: TGTGCCAGCAGCCCAAATAACTACTTGGGGGAGCAGTACTTC; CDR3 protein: CASSPNNYLGEQYF
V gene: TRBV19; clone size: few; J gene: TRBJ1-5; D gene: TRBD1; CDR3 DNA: TGTGCCAGTAGTATTGACAGGGATCAGCCCCAGCATTTT; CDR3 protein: CASSIDRDQPQHF
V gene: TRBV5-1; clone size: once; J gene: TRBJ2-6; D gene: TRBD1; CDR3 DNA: TGCGCCAGCAGCTTTCGACAGGGGGCTCTTAGCCCTGGGGCCAACGTCCTGACTTTC; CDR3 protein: CASSFRQGALSPGANVLTF
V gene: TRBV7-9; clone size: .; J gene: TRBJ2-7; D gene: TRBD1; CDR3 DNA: TGTGCCAGCAGCCCGGACTACGCGGGACAGGGCTACGAGCAGTACTTC; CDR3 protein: CASSPDYAGQGYEQYF
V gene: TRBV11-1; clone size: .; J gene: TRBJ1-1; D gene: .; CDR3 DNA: TGTGCCAGCAGCTTAGTTGGGGGGCGCGTGACTGAAGCTTTCTTT; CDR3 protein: CASSLVGGRVTEAFF
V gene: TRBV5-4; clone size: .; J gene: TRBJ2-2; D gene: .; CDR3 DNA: TGTGCCAGCAGCTTCGACGGCGGAACGAACACCGGGGAGCTGTTTTTT; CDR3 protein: CASSFDGGTNTGELFF
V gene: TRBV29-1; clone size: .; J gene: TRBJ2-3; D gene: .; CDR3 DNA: TGCAGCGTGGCCCCTAGCACAGATACGCAGTATTTT; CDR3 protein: CSVAPSTDTQYF
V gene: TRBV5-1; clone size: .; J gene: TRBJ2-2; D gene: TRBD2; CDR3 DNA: TGCGCCAGCAGCTTGCGGAGCGGGAGCACCGGGGAGCTGTTTTTT; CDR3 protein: CASSLRSGSTGELFF
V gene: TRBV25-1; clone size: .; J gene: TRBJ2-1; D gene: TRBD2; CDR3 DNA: TGTGCCAGCAGACCGAGCGGGGGCCGCGATGAGCAGTTCTTC; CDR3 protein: CASRPSGGRDEQFF
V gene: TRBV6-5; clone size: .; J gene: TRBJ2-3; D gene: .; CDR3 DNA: TGTGCCAGCAGTTACTCCTGGGCAAGCACAGATACGCAGTATTTT; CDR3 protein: CASSYSWASTDTQYF
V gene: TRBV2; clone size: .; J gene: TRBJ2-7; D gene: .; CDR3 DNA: TGTGCCAGCGGGGGTCTGAGCTCCTACGAGCAGTACTTC; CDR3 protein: CASGGLSSYEQYF
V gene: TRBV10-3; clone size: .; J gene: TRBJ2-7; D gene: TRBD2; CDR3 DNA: TGTGCCATCTCGCCTAGCGGGAGCTTGAAAGGCGAGCAGTACTTC; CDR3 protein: CAISPSGSLKGEQYF
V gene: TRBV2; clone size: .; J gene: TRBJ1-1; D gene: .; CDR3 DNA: TGTGCCAGCAGCTCAGGACGGAGAACGAACACTGAAGCTTTCTTT; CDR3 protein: CASSSGRRTNTEAFF
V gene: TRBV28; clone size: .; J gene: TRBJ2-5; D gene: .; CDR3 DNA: TGTGCCAGCAGTTTAGGGGCGAGAGAGACCCAGTACTTC; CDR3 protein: CASSLGARETQYF
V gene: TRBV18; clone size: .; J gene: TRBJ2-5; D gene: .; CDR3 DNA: TGTGCCAGCTCACCAACGACAGCGACCGAAGAGACCCAGTACTTC; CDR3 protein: CASSPTTATEETQYF
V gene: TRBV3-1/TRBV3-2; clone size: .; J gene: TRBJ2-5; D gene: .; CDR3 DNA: TGTGCCAGCAGCCAAGATTCGTCGAGGCCAGGGGAAGAGACCCAGTACTTC; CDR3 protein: CASSQDSSRPGEETQYF
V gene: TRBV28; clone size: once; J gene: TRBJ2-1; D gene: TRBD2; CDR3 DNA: TGTGCCAGTTCCAGCGGGGGGACTAGGGTCCATGAGCAGTTCTTC; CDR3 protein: CASSSGGTRVHEQFF
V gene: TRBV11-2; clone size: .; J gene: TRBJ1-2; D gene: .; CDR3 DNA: TGTGCCAGCAGCCCTGGCCCCGAAGGCTACACCTTC; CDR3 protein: CASSPGPEGYTF
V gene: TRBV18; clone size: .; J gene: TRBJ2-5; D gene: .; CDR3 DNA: TGTGCCAGCTCACGCGCTTATCAAGAGACCCAGTACTTC; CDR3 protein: CASSRAYQETQYF
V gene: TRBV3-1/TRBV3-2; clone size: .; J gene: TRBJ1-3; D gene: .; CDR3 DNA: TGTGCCAGCAGCCAAGATGGGGGGGCTGGAAACACCATATATTTT; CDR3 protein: CASSQDGGAGNTIYF
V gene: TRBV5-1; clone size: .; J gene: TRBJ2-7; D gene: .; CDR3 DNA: TGCGCCAGCAGCCCGCTGGGGGTCGATAAGAACGAGCAGTACTTC; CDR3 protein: CASSPLGVDKNEQYF
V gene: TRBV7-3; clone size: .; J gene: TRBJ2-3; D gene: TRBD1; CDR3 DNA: TGTGCCAGCAGCTCGACAGGGAGCACAGATACGCAGTATTTT; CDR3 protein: CASSSTGSTDTQYF
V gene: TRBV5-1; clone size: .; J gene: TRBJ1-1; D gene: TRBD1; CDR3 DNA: TGCGCCAGCAGCGTGACAGGGTCGAACACTGAAGCTTTCTTT; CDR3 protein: CASSVTGSNTEAFF
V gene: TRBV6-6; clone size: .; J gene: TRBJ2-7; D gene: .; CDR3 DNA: TGTGCCAGCAGCCCCGGCGGAAGCTCCTACGAGCAGTACTTC; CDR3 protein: CASSPGGSSYEQYF
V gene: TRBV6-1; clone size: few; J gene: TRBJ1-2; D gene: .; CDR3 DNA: TGTGCCAGCAGTGAAGTCTTGGATTATGGCTATGGCTACACCTTC; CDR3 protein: CASSEVLDYGYGYTF
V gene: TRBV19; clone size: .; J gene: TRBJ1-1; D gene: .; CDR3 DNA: TGTGCCAGTACCTACTCCCGGGGGGGGTCCACTGAAGCTTTCTTT; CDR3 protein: CASTYSRGGSTEAFF
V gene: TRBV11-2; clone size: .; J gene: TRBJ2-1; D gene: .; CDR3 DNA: TGTGCCAGCAGCCAGGTCCTTCCCAATGAGCAGTTCTTC; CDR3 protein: CASSQVLPNEQFF
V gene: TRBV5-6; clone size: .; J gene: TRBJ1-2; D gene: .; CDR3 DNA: TGTGCCAGCAGCCATAGGGGGGGCCGCTATGGCTACACCTTC; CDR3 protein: CASSHRGGRYGYTF
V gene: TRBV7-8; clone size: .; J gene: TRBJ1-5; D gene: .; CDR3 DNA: TGTGCCAGCAGCTTAGGGGGACATTATAGCAATCAGCCCCAGCATTTT; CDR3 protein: CASSLGGHYSNQPQHF
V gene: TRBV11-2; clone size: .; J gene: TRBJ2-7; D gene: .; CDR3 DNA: TGTGCCAGCAGCTTATTGGGGGTTGAACCCTACGAGCAGTACTTC; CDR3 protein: CASSLLGVEPYEQYF
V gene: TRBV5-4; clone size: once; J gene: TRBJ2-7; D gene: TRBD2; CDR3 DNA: TGTGCCAGCAGCTCGGGGACTAGCGGGCTCTACGAGCAGTACTTC; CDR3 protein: CASSSGTSGLYEQYF
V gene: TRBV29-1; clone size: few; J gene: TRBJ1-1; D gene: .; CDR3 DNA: TGCAGCGTTGTGGGCCAAATTGAAGCTTTCTTT; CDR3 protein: CSVVGQIEAFF
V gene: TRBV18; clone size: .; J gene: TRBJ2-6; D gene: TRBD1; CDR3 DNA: TGTGCCAGCTCCACAGCGGGACAGGGAGCTGGGGCCAACGTCCTGACTTTC; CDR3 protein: CASSTAGQGAGANVLTF
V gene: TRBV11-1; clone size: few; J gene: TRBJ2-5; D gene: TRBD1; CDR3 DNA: TGTGCCAGCAGCACCCAACCAGGACAGGCGGCGACCCAGTACTTC; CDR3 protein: CASSTQPGQAATQYF
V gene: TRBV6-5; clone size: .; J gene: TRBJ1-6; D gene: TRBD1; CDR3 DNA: TGTGCCAGCAAAAAACCGGGACAGGGGATTTCACCCCTCCACTTT; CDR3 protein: CASKKPGQGISPLHF
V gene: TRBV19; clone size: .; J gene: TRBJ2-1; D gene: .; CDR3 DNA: TGTGCCAGTGCAACTCTGGGGGAGCAGTTCTTC; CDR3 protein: CASATLGEQFF
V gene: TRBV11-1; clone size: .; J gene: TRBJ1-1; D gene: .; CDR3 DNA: TGTGCCAGCAGCTCGCCGACAGGGAACACTGAAGCTTTCTTT; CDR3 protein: CASSSPTGNTEAFF
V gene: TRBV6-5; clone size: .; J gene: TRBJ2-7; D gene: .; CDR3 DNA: TGTGCCAGCAGTTACTCATGGGACCACGAGCAGTACTTC; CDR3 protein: CASSYSWDHEQYF
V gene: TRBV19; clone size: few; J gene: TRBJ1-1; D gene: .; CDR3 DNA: TGTGCCAGTACCCCCGGAGGGATGAACACTGAAGCTTTCTTT; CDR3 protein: CASTPGGMNTEAFF